Listed here are 27 T cell receptor beta chains from one sample, sequenced in a study of vaccination and CD4 T cells after COVID-19. Described treatment: approximately nine-day PBMC culture with coronavirus spike peptide pools or control peptides (ViraFEST assay). The Oncomine TCR Beta short-read assay was applied to DNA of cultured CD4+ T cells. Via MiXCR, TCRdb re-called the PCR reads, giving one row per CDR3 protein. The profile shows over 15,000 distinct CDR3 sequences, approximately 56% of them singletons. These receptors have no known antigen. The sample taken for sequencing was CD4+ T cells from blood, cultured in vitro. These receptors all stem from a human donor who had recovered from COVID-19.

This chain uses TRBV2 with TRBJ1-6; D remains unclear. Germline assignment: CDR1 SNHLY and CDR2 FYNNEI. V lost 2 bases and J lost 10, with 12 bases in between. This CDR3 has 14 residues. CDR3 sequence: CASSEFRRASPLHF. The DNA for the CDR3 is TGTGCCAGCAGTGAATTCCGGCGGGCCTCACCCCTCCACTTT.

This clonotype was observed once. V and J are TRBV10-1 and TRBJ2-7, with D perhaps given as TRBD1 or TRBD2 (5 bases each). Trimming stripped 7 bases from V and 0 bases from J, with 16 bases between. The germline CDR1 and CDR2 sequences are WNHNN and SYGVQD (reference sequence). There are 15 residues in the CDR3. As DNA, the CDR3 is TGCGCCAGCACTCCAGGGAGTAGGAGCTCCTACGAGCAGTACTTC. Encoded protein: CASTPGSRSSYEQYF.

The chain links TRBV20-1 to TRBJ2-4; 7 bases are a match to TRBD2. Germline CDR1 DFQATT, CDR2 SNEGSKA (reference sequence). V lost 6 bases to trimming and J lost 3 bases; unmatched junction nucleotides: 2. The CDR3 spans 12 residues. The CDR3 bases are TGCAGTGCGTGGACTAGCAAAAACATTCAGTACTTC. Its protein product is CSAWTSKNIQYF.

There are a few counts of this clonotype. The chain carries TRBV20-1 and TRBJ2-1; TRBD2 aligns across 11 bases. The CDR3 is 15 residues long. Germline CDR1 reads DFQATT; CDR2 reads SNEGSKA (reference sequence). V dropped 5 bases and J dropped 6; count of bases not matched to a gene: 9. The CDR3 DNA reads TGCAGTGCTTTAATAGCGGGGGGGTTGCTCAATGAGCAGTTCTTC. Its protein is CSALIAGGLLNEQFF.

The V gene is TRBV2, the J gene TRBJ2-1; possible D gene TRBD2, 6 bases. The CDR3 has 12 amino acids. The V and J ends lost 6 bases and 6 bases respectively, with 9 bases between them. Germline V gene data show CDR1 as SNHLY and CDR2 as FYNNEI. CDR3 protein: CASRGDSNEQFF. Written as DNA, the CDR3 is TGTGCCAGCAGGGGGGACTCCAATGAGCAGTTCTTC.

This chain uses TRBV19 with TRBJ2-5; D could derive from TRBD1 or TRBD2 (6 bases each). Germline lookup yields CDR1 LNHDA and CDR2 SQIVND (reference sequence). CDR3 length: 12 amino acids. The CDR3 protein is CTTRQAGETQYF. CDR3 DNA sequence: TGTACCACCCGACAGGCGGGGGAGACCCAGTACTTC.

The DNA for the CDR3 is TGTGCCAGCAGCCCGACCGGGACTAGCTCGTTCCCCCAGTATTTT. Translating it yields CASSPTGTSSFPQYF. This sequence joins TRBV7-3 and TRBJ2-3, with 9 bases lining up with TRBD2. J was trimmed by 12 bases and V by 5 bases; bases with no gene match: 15. The CDR3 loop spans 15 amino acids. CDR1 and CDR2 from the germline V gene are SGHTA and FQGTGA. Complete variable domain (other parts from reference TRBV7-3 and TRBJ2-3): GAGVSQTPSNKVTEKGKYVELRCDPISGHTALYWYRQSLGQGPEFLIYFQGTGAADDSGLPNDRFFAVRPEGSVSTLKIQRTERGDSAVYLCASSPTGTSSFPQYFGPGTRLTVL.

This clonotype has just a few counts. The rearrangement uses TRBV6-1 and TRBJ1-5; 9 nucleotides match TRBD1. Germline CDR1 is MNHNS and CDR2 is SASEGT. The V segment lost 6 bases and the J segment 2 bases; nucleotides outside the gene matches: 5. The CDR3 is 15 amino acids. CDR3: CASSRTGVGNQPQHF. DNA for the CDR3: TGTGCCAGCAGCAGGACAGGGGTTGGCAATCAGCCCCAGCATTTT.

This clonotype qualifies as medium-sized. V usage is TRBV7-6 and J usage is TRBJ2-7, with unresolved D. The germline CDR1 and CDR2 sequences are SGHVS and FNYEAQ. Trimming pared 5 bases from V and 4 bases from J, leaving 15 bases between. The CDR3 contains 14 residues. The CDR3: CASSAAPLLYEQYF. The CDR3 nucleotides are TGTGCCAGCAGCGCGGCCCCCCTCCTGTACGAGCAGTACTTC.

This chain uses TRBV6-1 with TRBJ1-2; TRBD1 is a possible D gene (5 bases). Germline lookup yields CDR1 MNHNS and CDR2 SASEGT. This CDR3 contains 15 residues. Trimming stripped 5 bases from V and 4 bases from J, with 17 bases between. The CDR3 sequence is CASSPGPGKGYGYTF. The CDR3 DNA reads as TGTGCCAGCAGTCCGGGACCAGGAAAGGGCTATGGCTACACCTTC.

This clonotype showed up just a few times. This chain joins TRBV11-3 and TRBJ2-5; no firm D call. Germline V lookup: CDR1 SGHNT, CDR2 YENEEA. The V and J ends lost 1 base and 3 bases respectively, with 9 bases between them. CDR3 length equals 14 residues. The CDR3 coding sequence is TGTGCCAGCAGCTTAGGGCTCCTAGAAGAGACCCAGTACTTC. Translation: CASSLGLLEETQYF.

The chain couples TRBV11-2 to TRBJ1-2; no firm D call. From germline, CDR1 is SGHAT and CDR2 FQNNGV. CDR3 length: 13 amino acids. The V end was cut by 3 bases, the J end by 4 bases, with 9 bases between. CDR3 bases: TGTGCCAGCAGCTTCGTCAGGAGCTATGGCTACACCTTC. Protein: CASSFVRSYGYTF.

The chain employs TRBV15 and TRBJ1-5; TRBD1 aligns across 8 bases. Germline loops: CDR1 LNHNV, CDR2 YYDKDF (reference sequence). The CDR3 runs 16 residues. The trim removed 0 bases at V and 2 bases at J, leaving 3 bases unmatched. CDR3 nucleotide sequence: TGTGCCACCAGCAGAGATCCAGGGGGCGGCAATCAGCCCCAGCATTTT. Amino acids: CATSRDPGGGNQPQHF.

The table lists this clonotype with a few counts. V usage is TRBV18 and J usage is TRBJ1-5, with a weak D call TRBD1 (6 bases). The CDR3 sequence is 13 residues long. CDR1 KGHSH and CDR2 LQKENI come from the germline V gene. V lost 5 bases and J 4 bases, leaving 9 bases between the germline ends. The DNA of the CDR3 is TGTGCCAGCTCAAAACAGGGAAATCAGCCCCAGCATTTT. Translated, it gives CASSKQGNQPQHF.

This clonotype was observed once. The junction and the germline gene differ at one end; a read error may be behind it. This chain joins TRBV20-1 and TRBJ2-1; the D is unclear. Germline CDR1 DFQATT, CDR2 SNEGSKA (reference sequence). The CDR3 is made up of 12 amino acids. The CDR3 sequence is CSARDSTDGHLF. In DNA, the CDR3 is TGCAGTGCTAGAGATAGTACAGACGGTCACCTCTTC.

V usage is TRBV4-3 and J usage is TRBJ2-1, with 9 bases that match TRBD2. V shed 0 bases, J shed 4 bases, and the junction held 10 bases outside the gene matches. The CDR3 spans 18 residues. Germline V gene data show CDR1 as LGHNA and CDR2 as YSLEER. The CDR3 loop is CASSQEPLRAGGYNEQFF. The CDR3 nucleotides read TGCGCCAGCAGCCAAGAGCCCCTTAGGGCGGGAGGGTACAATGAGCAGTTCTTC.

This rearrangement joins TRBV6-1 to TRBJ1-2; 9 positions match TRBD1. The germline V gene encodes CDR1 MNHNS and CDR2 SASEGT. The CDR3 contains 12 residues. The V gene end was trimmed by 7 bases and the J gene end by 8 bases; junction bases not matched to a gene: 5. The CDR3 sequence is CASKGTGRGYTF. The DNA of the CDR3 is TGTGCCAGCAAAGGGACAGGGCGCGGCTACACCTTC.

This clonotype was observed a handful of times. CDR3 in amino acids: CASSAGDRLYEQYF. The CDR3, as DNA: TGTGCCAGCAGTGCAGGGGACAGACTATACGAGCAGTACTTC. This chain uses TRBV27 with TRBJ2-7; 7 nucleotides agree with TRBD1. The CDR3 loop spans 14 amino acids. Germline CDR1 and CDR2: MNHEY and SMNVEV (reference sequence). J gave up 4 bases and V 5 bases, and 8 bases lay outside the gene matches.

The chain joins TRBV7-2 to TRBJ1-2; 8 bases fit TRBD1. The CDR3 totals 16 residues. Germline V gene data show CDR1 as SGHTA and CDR2 as FQGNSA. V was clipped by 3 bases and J by 5 bases; unmatched bases: 11. CDR3 sequence: CASSFGPDRARYGYTF. The CDR3 DNA follows: TGTGCCAGCAGCTTTGGCCCGGACAGGGCCCGTTATGGCTACACCTTC.

This sequence joins TRBV24-1 and TRBJ2-5, with D perhaps TRBD1 (6 bases). The V gene's germline CDR1 is KGHDR and CDR2 SFDVKD. The V and J ends lost 7 bases and 5 bases respectively, with 16 bases between them. The CDR3 loop spans 14 amino acids. This chain's CDR3 is CATRDSQTGETQYF. DNA for the CDR3: TGTGCCACCAGGGACAGCCAGACGGGGGAGACCCAGTACTTC.

J is TRBJ2-1 and V is TRBV20-1, with D possibly being TRBD2 (6 bases). The V end was cut by 1 base, the J end by 3 bases, with 13 bases between. The CDR3 totals 15 residues. Germline-derived CDR1 and CDR2 are DFQATT and SNEGSKA (reference sequence). The CDR3 sequence is CSARAGGGVYNEQFF. The DNA for the CDR3 is TGCAGTGCTAGAGCAGGAGGCGGGGTCTACAATGAGCAGTTCTTC.

The chain is built from TRBV12-3 or TRBV12-4 and TRBJ2-7; D is ambiguous. Trimming removed 5 bases from V and 5 bases from J, with 10 bases in between. The CDR3 consists of 12 residues. The CDR3 loop is CASSPSRNEQYF. In nucleotides, the CDR3 is TGTGCCAGCAGTCCCAGCCGGAACGAGCAGTACTTC.

This clonotype came up a few times. V and J are TRBV10-3 and TRBJ1-2; 7 bases map to TRBD1. Trimming took 3 bases from V and 5 from J; bases not matched to a gene: 6. The germline V gene has CDR1 ENHRY and CDR2 SYGVKD. The CDR3 has 14 amino acids. CDR3 sequence (DNA): TGTGCCATCAGTGACAGGGGGGATACTTATGGCTACACCTTC. Its protein product is CAISDRGDTYGYTF.

The genes are TRBV7-3 and TRBJ2-1, with 11 bases identical to TRBD2. Germline V gene sequence: CDR1 SGHTA, CDR2 FQGTGA. V lost 5 bases, J lost 7 bases, and 13 bases stayed unmatched. CDR3 length: 17 amino acids. The CDR3 DNA is TGTGCCAGCAGCGAAAATGGAGGGACTAGCGGTCGGAATGAGCAGTTCTTC. Translating it yields CASSENGGTSGRNEQFF. The complete variable domain, with remaining parts taken from reference TRBV7-3 and TRBJ2-1, reads GAGVSQTPSNKVTEKGKYVELRCDPISGHTALYWYRQSLGQGPEFLIYFQGTGAADDSGLPNDRFFAVRPEGSVSTLKIQRTERGDSAVYLCASSENGGTSGRNEQFFGPGTRLTVL.

CDR3 sequence reads: CASSWGTHYEQYF. The CDR3 DNA reads TGTGCCAGCAGCTGGGGGACTCACTACGAGCAGTACTTC. This chain joins TRBV5-5 and TRBJ2-7, with D tentatively TRBD2 (6 bases). This CDR3 is built from 13 residues. The ends were cut back, 3 bases at V and 3 bases at J, with 10 bases in the middle. In germline, CDR1 is SGHKS, CDR2 YYEKEE (reference sequence). The complete variable domain, with remaining parts taken from reference TRBV5-5 and TRBJ2-7, reads DAGVTQSPTHLIKTRGQQVTLRCSPISGHKSVSWYQQVLGQGPQFIFQYYEKEERGRGNFPDRFSARQFPNYSSELNVNALLLGDSALYLCASSWGTHYEQYFGPGTRLTVT.

This clonotype is a singleton in its sample. V gene TRBV6-2 or TRBV6-3 combines with J gene TRBJ2-1; 8 positions match TRBD2. The CDR3 spans 13 residues. Germline V gene sequence: CDR1 MNHEY, CDR2 SVGEGT. Losses at the gene ends were 8 bases for V and 9 bases for J; bases not matched to a gene: 9. The CDR3 nucleotides are TGTGCCAGCGGTGGGACTAGTTTGGGTGAGCAGTTCTTC. Translation: CASGGTSLGEQFF.

J is TRBJ1-2 and V is TRBV2, with unresolved D. Germline V gene sequence: CDR1 SNHLY, CDR2 FYNNEI. Trimming cost V 2 bases and J 4 bases, with 11 bases left between them. The CDR3 loop spans 14 amino acids. CDR3 nucleotide sequence: TGTGCCAGCAGTGAAATCTTCACTGGCTATGGCTACACCTTC. This codes for CASSEIFTGYGYTF. The complete variable domain, with remaining parts taken from reference TRBV2 and TRBJ1-2, reads EPEVTQTPSHQVTQMGQEVILRCVPISNHLYFYWYRQILGQKVEFLVSFYNNEISEKSEIFDDQFSVERPDGSNFTLKIRSTKLEDSAMYFCASSEIFTGYGYTFGSGTRLTVV.